One and the same sample provided the 22 T cell receptor beta chains below, sequenced in a study of cytomegalovirus exposure and HLA in healthy donors. PCR was performed using 60 Vbeta and 13 Jbeta primers. TCRdb's table, derived via immunoSEQ multiplex PCR, lists solely in-frame clones and lacks some. The table lists 180,000 or so clones, around 82% of them singletons, with roughly 1.5% in the top ten. Sample: PBMCs. The receptors were sampled from a male donor in good health and CMV-seronegative.

The rearrangement joins TRBV13 to TRBJ2-7; TRBD2 aligns across 8 bases. The ends lost 4 bases at V and 9 bases at J; junction bases unmatched: 2. The CDR3 is 11 residues long. Germline V gene lookup returns CDR1 PRHDT and CDR2 FYEKMQ (reference sequence). CDR3 in amino acids: CASSSRGGQYF. In DNA, the CDR3 is TGTGCCAGCAGCTCACGGGGGGGGCAGTACTTC.

The chain has TRBV6-5 and TRBJ2-1; unclear D gene. V lost 4 bases, J lost 6 bases, and 4 bases lay in between. The germline V gene has CDR1 MNHEY and CDR2 SVGAGI. The CDR3 length is 11 residues. The CDR3 spells CASSLLNEQFF. For the CDR3, the DNA is TGTGCCAGCAGTTTACTCAATGAGCAGTTCTTC.

This chain uses TRBV4-2 with TRBJ2-5; 13 positions agree with TRBD2. This CDR3 region has 16 residues. V gave up 6 bases and J gave up 4 bases; unmatched junction bases: 8. Germline V gene data show CDR1 as LGHNA and CDR2 as YNFKEQ. The CDR3 DNA is TGTGCCAGCAGTCCTGGGACTAGCGGGAATGGAGAGACCCAGTACTTC. Amino acids: CASSPGTSGNGETQYF.

The chain carries TRBV6-5 and TRBJ2-7; weak D call: TRBD1 (6 bases). Germline loops: CDR1 MNHEY, CDR2 SVGAGI. The length of the CDR3 is 15 residues. V lost 0 bases to trimming and J lost 1 base, with 10 bases between them. CDR3 loop: CASSYSRDRSYEQYF. CDR3 nucleotide sequence: TGTGCCAGCAGTTACTCGAGAGACAGGTCCTACGAGCAGTACTTC.

The chain recombines TRBV2 with TRBJ2-5; 8 positions match TRBD2. V dropped 4 bases and J dropped 5; count of bases not matched to a gene: 3. The CDR3 totals 13 residues. Germline V gene lookup returns CDR1 SNHLY and CDR2 FYNNEI. CDR3 in DNA: TGTGCCAGCAGTGTATCTAGCGGGGAGACCCAGTACTTC. Translated, it gives CASSVSSGETQYF.

The chain is built from TRBV2 and TRBJ1-5, with 7 bases that match TRBD1. The CDR3 runs 15 residues. CDR1 is SNHLY and CDR2 is FYNNEI in the germline V gene. Trimming took 5 bases from V and 3 from J; bases not matched to a gene: 7. CDR3 DNA sequence: TGTGCCAGCAGTCGTGGGACAGCCGACAATCAGCCCCAGCATTTT. Protein: CASSRGTADNQPQHF. Supplemented by reference TRBV2 and TRBJ1-5, the full variable domain reads EPEVTQTPSHQVTQMGQEVILRCVPISNHLYFYWYRQILGQKVEFLVSFYNNEISEKSEIFDDQFSVERPDGSNFTLKIRSTKLEDSAMYFCASSRGTADNQPQHFGDGTRLSIL.

CDR3 loop: CASSAGTGGLYGYTF. CDR3 nucleotide sequence: TGTGCCAGTAGTGCCGGGACAGGGGGCTTGTATGGCTACACCTTC. J is TRBJ1-2 and V is TRBV19, with 12 bases that match TRBD1. The CDR3 is made up of 15 amino acids. Per the germline V gene, CDR1 is LNHDA and CDR2 is SQIVND (reference sequence). J lost 5 bases, V lost 5 bases, and 6 bases had no gene match.

As DNA, the CDR3 is TGTGCCAGCAGTTTATCGCGGCAGGAGCAGTTCTTC. Residues: CASSLSRQEQFF. V usage is TRBV27 and J usage is TRBJ2-1, with D uncertain. CDR3 length: 12 amino acids. The germline V gene has CDR1 MNHEY and CDR2 SMNVEV (reference sequence). V shed 0 bases and J shed 10 bases, with 7 bases lying between them.

The rearrangement uses TRBV7-8 and TRBJ2-5; D not certain. V lost 5 bases, J lost 2 bases, and 3 bases lay in between. Germline-derived CDR1 and CDR2 are SGHVS and FQNEAQ. The CDR3 totals 11 residues. The CDR3 region has the DNA TGTGCCAGCAGCCCGCAAGAGACCCAGTACTTC. Its protein is CASSPQETQYF.

CDR3 sequence (DNA): TGTGCCAGCAGTCTAGCGGGAGCTCGCTACAATGAGCAGTTCTTC. It codes for CASSLAGARYNEQFF. The chain uses TRBV28 and TRBJ2-1; 10 bases align to TRBD2. The CDR3 is 15 amino acids. Germline lookup yields CDR1 MDHEN and CDR2 SYDVKM. V lost 5 bases, J lost 3 bases, and 4 bases stayed unmatched.

V usage is TRBV11-2 and J usage is TRBJ2-1, with 11 bases identical to TRBD2. This CDR3 has 15 residues. The ends lost 7 bases at V and 4 bases at J; junction bases unmatched: 6. Germline V gene sequence: CDR1 SGHAT, CDR2 FQNNGV. The CDR3: CASKGLAGGYNEQFF. DNA of the CDR3: TGTGCCAGCAAGGGGCTAGCGGGAGGATACAATGAGCAGTTCTTC.

The chain recombines TRBV6-5 with TRBJ1-1; tentative D call: TRBD1 (5 bases). V was cut by 6 bases and J by 3 bases, with 14 bases left in between. The CDR3 is 14 amino acids. From germline, CDR1 is MNHEY and CDR2 SVGAGI. The CDR3 coding sequence is TGTGCCAGCAGACCCAATTGGGGGGACACTGAAGCTTTCTTT. Amino acid sequence: CASRPNWGDTEAFF.

This clone was counted a few times. The rearrangement links TRBV7-8 to TRBJ2-5; D is perhaps TRBD1 (6 bases). Germline V gene data show CDR1 as SGHVS and CDR2 as FQNEAQ. CDR3 length: 15 residues. V was shortened by 2 bases and J by 0 bases, with 10 bases between the two germline ends. CDR3 nucleotide sequence: TGTGCCAGCAGCTTAATCACAGGGTACCAAGAGACCCAGTACTTC. This translates into CASSLITGYQETQYF.

V is TRBV11-3 and J is TRBJ2-3; tentatively, D is TRBD1 (5 bases). The V gene's germline CDR1 is SGHNT and CDR2 YENEEA. Trimming removed 5 bases at V and 4 bases at J, with 10 bases between. There are 13 residues in the CDR3. The DNA for the CDR3 is TGTGCCAGCAGCCGTGGGGCGGCAGATACGCAGTATTTT. It translates to CASSRGAADTQYF.

This rearrangement joins TRBV7-7 to TRBJ2-4, with TRBD1 matching over 9 bases. Germline CDR1 reads SSHAT; CDR2 reads FNYEAQ (reference sequence). Trimming at V came to 3 bases and at J to 0 bases, leaving 6 bases not matched to a gene. This CDR3 contains 17 residues. The CDR3 region has the DNA TGTGCCAGCAGCTTGGGGGGACAGGGACTAGCCAAAAACATTCAGTACTTC. Residues: CASSLGGQGLAKNIQYF.

This clone was seen more than once but under ten times. A read error may account for a junction end that differs from germline. This chain links TRBV28 with TRBJ2-3, with 7 nucleotides matching TRBD2. This CDR3 region has 12 residues. Germline CDR1 MDHEN, CDR2 SYDVKM. The chain's CDR3 is CAISGGTGTQYF. The CDR3 nucleotides read TGTGCGATTTCGGGGGGAACAGGTACGCAGTATTTT.

The J gene is TRBJ1-5, the V gene TRBV15; no clear D. The CDR3 loop spans 14 amino acids. The germline V gene encodes CDR1 LNHNV and CDR2 YYDKDF (reference sequence). Trimming took off 8 bases at V and 1 base at J, with 12 bases between the two ends. CDR3 DNA: TGTGCCACCCGAGCGTCGGGGAGCAATCAGCCCCAGCATTTT. Translating gives CATRASGSNQPQHF.

The chain has TRBV2 and TRBJ2-7, with D possibly matching TRBD2 (5 bases). The CDR3 loop spans 15 amino acids. Germline V CDR1 and CDR2: SNHLY, FYNNEI. V was pared by 4 bases and J by 0 bases, with 13 bases between. Here the CDR3 reads CASSVAPGSSYEQYF. The CDR3 DNA reads as TGTGCCAGCAGTGTGGCGCCGGGAAGCTCCTACGAGCAGTACTTC. The whole variable domain, filled in from reference TRBV2 and TRBJ2-7, reads EPEVTQTPSHQVTQMGQEVILRCVPISNHLYFYWYRQILGQKVEFLVSFYNNEISEKSEIFDDQFSVERPDGSNFTLKIRSTKLEDSAMYFCASSVAPGSSYEQYFGPGTRLTVT.

The gene calls are TRBV9 and TRBJ2-1; 8 bases fit TRBD1. Losses at the gene ends were 3 bases for V and 3 bases for J; bases not matched to a gene: 8. The germline V gene encodes CDR1 SGDLS and CDR2 YYNGEE. The CDR3 consists of 16 residues. CDR3 protein: CASSGVGGQGYNEQFF. The CDR3 DNA sequence: TGTGCCAGCAGCGGGGTTGGTGGACAGGGCTACAATGAGCAGTTCTTC.

The J gene is TRBJ2-3, the V gene TRBV9, with no clear D. Germline CDR1 and CDR2: SGDLS and YYNGEE. The length of the CDR3 is 13 residues. V lost 0 bases and J 5 bases, leaving 7 bases between the germline ends. The CDR3 sequence is CASSVAWRDTQYF. CDR3 DNA sequence: TGTGCCAGCAGCGTAGCCTGGAGAGATACGCAGTATTTT.

The chain has TRBV11-2 and TRBJ2-7; D is unclear. Germline CDR1 and CDR2: SGHAT and FQNNGV. Trimming removed 5 bases at V and 2 bases at J, with 4 bases between. This CDR3 spans 11 amino acids. The CDR3 DNA is TGTGCCAGCAGCGACACCTACGAGCAGTACTTC. Amino acids: CASSDTYEQYF.

In this sample, this clone turned up a few times. This chain uses TRBV28 with TRBJ2-1; D unclear. The V gene's germline CDR1 is MDHEN and CDR2 SYDVKM. The CDR3 is 11 amino acids. Trimming cost V 3 bases and J 7 bases, with 4 bases left between them. The CDR3 DNA sequence: TGTGCCAGCAGTTTTAGTAATGAGCAGTTCTTC. Its translation is CASSFSNEQFF.